A single sample is the source of the 5 T cell receptor beta chains below, sequenced in a study of vaccination effects on CD4 cells after COVID-19 (dated by TCRdb to between 2021 and 2022). In the ViraFEST assay, PBMC were stimulated with viral peptide pools, and antigen-specific CD4+ T cell clonotypes were then identified by expansion using TCR sequencing. After approximately eleven days of culture, CD4+ T cells were isolated with the EasySep CD4+ T cell isolation kit. Convalescent patients had PCR-confirmed SARS-CoV-2 infection between March and December 2020, before Alpha, Beta and Delta variants emerged in the United States. The antigens these receptors bind are not known. Library creation used the immunoSEQ multiplex PCR assay. Held by TCRdb, this immuneACCESS table contains in-frame sequences only and omits some clones. Under half of the omission traces to an unresolved V gene where checked; the cause of the rest is unknown. The sample records roughly 57,000 clones, roughly 77% of which are singletons. The top ten clonotypes cover 4.5% to 7% of the sample.

The starting material was CD4+ T cells from PBMCs cultured with HIV peptides, obtained before COVID-19 vaccination. The cell subset or site label of this sample denotes: HIV-1 Nef peptide pool negative control/reference culture. Receptors were obtained from a human donor who had a prior SARS-CoV-2 infection.

In its sample, this clone was seen a few times. V and J are TRBV2 and TRBJ2-7; D is possibly TRBD2 (6 bases). Germline CDR1 reads SNHLY; CDR2 reads FYNNEI. CDR3 length: 14 amino acids. Trimming took off 1 base at V and 6 bases at J, with 13 bases between the two ends. Here the CDR3 reads CASSEGSEGSEQYF. As DNA, the CDR3 is TGTGCCAGCAGTGAAGGGTCGGAGGGAAGCGAGCAGTACTTC.

V usage is TRBV9 and J usage is TRBJ1-2; D is undetermined. The length of the CDR3 is 14 residues. Germline assignment: CDR1 SGDLS and CDR2 YYNGEE. The V end was cut by 0 bases, the J end by 0 bases, with 6 bases between. In nucleotides, the CDR3 is TGTGCCAGCAGCGTAGGCAGCTCTAACTATGGCTACACCTTC. Amino acids: CASSVGSSNYGYTF.

This sequence joins TRBV5-1 and TRBJ2-1, with TRBD2 identical over 9 bases. J lost 6 bases, V lost 4 bases, and 11 bases had no gene match. The germline V gene encodes CDR1 SGHRS and CDR2 YFSETQ. There are 16 residues in the CDR3. The CDR3, as DNA: TGCGCCAGCAGCCCCCAGGGGGGACTAGCCGGCAATGAGCAGTTCTTC. This codes for CASSPQGGLAGNEQFF. Full variable domain (outside the CDR3, taken from reference TRBV5-1 and TRBJ2-1): KAGVTQTPRYLIKTRGQQVTLSCSPISGHRSVSWYQQTPGQGLQFLFEYFSETQRNKGNFPGRFSGRQFSNSRSEMNVSTLELGDSALYLCASSPQGGLAGNEQFFGPGTRLTVL.

V and J are TRBV6-5 and TRBJ2-5, with D perhaps matching TRBD1 (6 bases). Germline V lookup: CDR1 MNHEY, CDR2 SVGAGI. V was trimmed by 0 bases and J by 4 bases, leaving 12 bases between them. This CDR3 comprises 15 residues. CDR3 loop: CASSYSGGLRETQYF. For the CDR3, the DNA is TGTGCCAGCAGTTACTCAGGGGGTTTGAGAGAGACCCAGTACTTC.

V is TRBV7-3 and J is TRBJ2-3; D is possibly TRBD1 or TRBD2 (5 bases each). V was pared by 5 bases and J by 2 bases, with 14 bases between. CDR1 and CDR2 (germline): SGHTA, FQGTGA. This CDR3 spans 15 amino acids. DNA of the CDR3: TGTGCCAGCAGCGAAAGGGGACGGGTCACAGATACGCAGTATTTT. It codes for CASSERGRVTDTQYF.